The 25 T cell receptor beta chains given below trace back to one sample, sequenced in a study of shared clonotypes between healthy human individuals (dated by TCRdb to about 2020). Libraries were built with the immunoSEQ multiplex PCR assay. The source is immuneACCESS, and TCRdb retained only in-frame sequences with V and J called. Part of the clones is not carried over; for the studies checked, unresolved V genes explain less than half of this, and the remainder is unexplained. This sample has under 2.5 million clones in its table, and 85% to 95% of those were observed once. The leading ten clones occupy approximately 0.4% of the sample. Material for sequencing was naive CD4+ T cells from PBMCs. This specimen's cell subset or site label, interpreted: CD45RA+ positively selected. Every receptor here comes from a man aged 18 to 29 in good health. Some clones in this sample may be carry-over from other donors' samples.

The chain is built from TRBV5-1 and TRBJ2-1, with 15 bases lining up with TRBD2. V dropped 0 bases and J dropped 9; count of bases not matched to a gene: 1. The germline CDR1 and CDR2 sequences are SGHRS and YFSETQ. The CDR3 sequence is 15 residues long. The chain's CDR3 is CASSLGGLAGGEQFF. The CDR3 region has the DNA TGCGCCAGCAGCTTGGGGGGACTAGCGGGAGGTGAGCAGTTCTTC. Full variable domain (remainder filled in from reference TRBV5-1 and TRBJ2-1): KAGVTQTPRYLIKTRGQQVTLSCSPISGHRSVSWYQQTPGQGLQFLFEYFSETQRNKGNFPGRFSGRQFSNSRSEMNVSTLELGDSALYLCASSLGGLAGGEQFFGPGTRLTVL.

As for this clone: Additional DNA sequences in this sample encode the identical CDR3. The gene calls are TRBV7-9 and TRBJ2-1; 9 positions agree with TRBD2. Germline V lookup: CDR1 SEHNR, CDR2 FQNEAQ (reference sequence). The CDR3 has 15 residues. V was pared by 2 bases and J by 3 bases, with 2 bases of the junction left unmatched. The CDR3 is CASSLLAGIYNEQFF. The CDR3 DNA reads TGTGCCAGCAGCTTACTAGCGGGGATCTACAATGAGCAGTTCTTC.

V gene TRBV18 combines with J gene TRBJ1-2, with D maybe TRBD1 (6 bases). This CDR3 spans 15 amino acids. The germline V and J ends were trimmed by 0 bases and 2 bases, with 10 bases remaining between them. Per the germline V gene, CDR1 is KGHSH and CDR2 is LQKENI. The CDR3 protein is CASSPPVTGNYGYTF. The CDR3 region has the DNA TGTGCCAGCTCACCACCGGTGACAGGAAACTATGGCTACACCTTC. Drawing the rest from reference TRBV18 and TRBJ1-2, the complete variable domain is NAGVMQNPRHLVRRRGQEARLRCSPMKGHSHVYWYRQLPEEGLKFMVYLQKENIIDESGMPKERFSAEFPKEGPSILRIQQVVRGDSAAYFCASSPPVTGNYGYTFGSGTRLTVV.

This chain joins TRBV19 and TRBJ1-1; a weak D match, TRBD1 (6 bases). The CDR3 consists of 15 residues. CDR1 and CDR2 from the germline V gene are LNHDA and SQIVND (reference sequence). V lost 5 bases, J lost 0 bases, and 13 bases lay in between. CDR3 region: CASSPHRAVNTEAFF. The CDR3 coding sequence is TGTGCCAGTAGTCCGCACAGGGCGGTGAACACTGAAGCTTTCTTT.

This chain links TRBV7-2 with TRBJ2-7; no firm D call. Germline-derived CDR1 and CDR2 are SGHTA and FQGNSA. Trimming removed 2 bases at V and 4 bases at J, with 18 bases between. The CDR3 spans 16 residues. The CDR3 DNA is TGTGCCAGCAGCTTATTGGCAAATCTAGAACTATACGAGCAGTACTTC. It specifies CASSLLANLELYEQYF. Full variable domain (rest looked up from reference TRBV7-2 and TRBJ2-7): GAGVSQSPSNKVTEKGKDVELRCDPISGHTALYWYRQSLGQGLEFLIYFQGNSAPDKSGLPSDRFSAERTGGSVSTLTIQRTQQEDSAVYLCASSLLANLELYEQYFGPGTRLTVT.

Here the CDR3 reads CAISSADSNTEAFF. As DNA, the CDR3 is TGTGCCATCAGTTCAGCGGATTCGAACACTGAAGCTTTCTTT. The J gene is TRBJ1-1, the V gene TRBV10-3; D is ambiguous. The CDR3 length is 14 residues. The V and J ends lost 5 bases and 1 base respectively, with 11 bases between them. The V gene's germline CDR1 is ENHRY and CDR2 SYGVKD.

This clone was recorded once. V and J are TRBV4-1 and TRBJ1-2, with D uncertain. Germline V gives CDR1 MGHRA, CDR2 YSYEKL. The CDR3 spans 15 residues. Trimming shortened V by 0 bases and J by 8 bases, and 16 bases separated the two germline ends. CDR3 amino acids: CASSQDQRHVRGYTF. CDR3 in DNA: TGCGCCAGCAGCCAAGATCAACGGCACGTGAGGGGCTACACCTTC.

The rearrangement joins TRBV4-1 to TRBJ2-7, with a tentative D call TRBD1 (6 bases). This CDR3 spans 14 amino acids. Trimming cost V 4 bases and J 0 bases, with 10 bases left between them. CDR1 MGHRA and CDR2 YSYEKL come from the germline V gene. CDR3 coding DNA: TGCGCCAGCAGCCGGAGGACAGACTCCTACGAGCAGTACTTC. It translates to CASSRRTDSYEQYF.

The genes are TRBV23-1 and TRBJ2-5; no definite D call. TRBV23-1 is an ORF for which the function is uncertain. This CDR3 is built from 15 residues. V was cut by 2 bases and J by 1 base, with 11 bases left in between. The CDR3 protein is CASSQPSERQETQYF. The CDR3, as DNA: TGCGCCAGCAGTCAACCCTCGGAGCGCCAAGAGACCCAGTACTTC.

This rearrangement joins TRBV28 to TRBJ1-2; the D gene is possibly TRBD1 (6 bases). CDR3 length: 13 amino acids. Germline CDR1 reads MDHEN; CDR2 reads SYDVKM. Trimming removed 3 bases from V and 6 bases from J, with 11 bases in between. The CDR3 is CASSFTGPNGYTF. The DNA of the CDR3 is TGTGCCAGCAGTTTTACAGGGCCCAATGGCTACACCTTC.

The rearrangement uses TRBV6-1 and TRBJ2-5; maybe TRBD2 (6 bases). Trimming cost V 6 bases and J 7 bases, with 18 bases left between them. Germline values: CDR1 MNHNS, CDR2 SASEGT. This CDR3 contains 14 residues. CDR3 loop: CASSHRGGPGTQYF. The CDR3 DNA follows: TGTGCCAGCAGCCACCGGGGAGGACCTGGGACCCAGTACTTC.

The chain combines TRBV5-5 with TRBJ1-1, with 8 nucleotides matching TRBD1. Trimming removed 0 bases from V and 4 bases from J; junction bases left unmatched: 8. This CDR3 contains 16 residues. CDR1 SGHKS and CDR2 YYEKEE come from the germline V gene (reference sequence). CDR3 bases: TGTGCCAGCAGCTTGGTTTGGGACAGGTTGGTCACTGAAGCTTTCTTT. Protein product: CASSLVWDRLVTEAFF.

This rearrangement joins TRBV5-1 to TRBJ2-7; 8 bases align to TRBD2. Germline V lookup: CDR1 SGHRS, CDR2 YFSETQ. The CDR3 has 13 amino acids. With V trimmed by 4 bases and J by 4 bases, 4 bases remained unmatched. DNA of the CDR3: TGCGCCAGCAGCACCGGGGGGGCGTACGAGCAGTACTTC. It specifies CASSTGGAYEQYF.

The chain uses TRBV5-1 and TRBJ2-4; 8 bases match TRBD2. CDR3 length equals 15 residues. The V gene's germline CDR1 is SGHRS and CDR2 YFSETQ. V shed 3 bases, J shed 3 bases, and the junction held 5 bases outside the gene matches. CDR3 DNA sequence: TGCGCCAGCAGCTCGACTAGCGTTTTCAAAAACATTCAGTACTTC. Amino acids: CASSSTSVFKNIQYF.

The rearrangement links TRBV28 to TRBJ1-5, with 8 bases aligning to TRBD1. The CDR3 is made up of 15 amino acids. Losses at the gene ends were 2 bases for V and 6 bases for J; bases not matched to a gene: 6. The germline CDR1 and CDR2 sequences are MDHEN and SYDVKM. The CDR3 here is CASSLGSGGSQPQHF. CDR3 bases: TGTGCCAGCAGTTTAGGTTCAGGGGGCAGTCAGCCCCAGCATTTT.

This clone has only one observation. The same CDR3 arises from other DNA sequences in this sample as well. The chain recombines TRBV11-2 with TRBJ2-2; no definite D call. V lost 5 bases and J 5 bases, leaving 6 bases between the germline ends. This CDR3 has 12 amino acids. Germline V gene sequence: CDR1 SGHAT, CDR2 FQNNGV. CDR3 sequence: CASSLGTGELFF. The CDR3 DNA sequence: TGTGCCAGCAGCCTCGGGACCGGGGAGCTGTTTTTT.

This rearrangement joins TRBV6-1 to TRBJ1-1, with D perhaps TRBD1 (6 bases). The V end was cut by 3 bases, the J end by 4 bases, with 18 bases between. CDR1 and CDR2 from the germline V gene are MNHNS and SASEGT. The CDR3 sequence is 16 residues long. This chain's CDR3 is CASSDENRARSTEAFF. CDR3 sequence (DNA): TGTGCCAGCAGTGACGAGAACAGGGCGAGAAGCACTGAAGCTTTCTTT.

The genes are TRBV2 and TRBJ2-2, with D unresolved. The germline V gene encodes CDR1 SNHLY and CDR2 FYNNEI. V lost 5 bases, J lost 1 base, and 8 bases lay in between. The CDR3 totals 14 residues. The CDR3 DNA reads TGTGCCAGCAGTACCCGGGTGAACACCGGGGAGCTGTTTTTT. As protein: CASSTRVNTGELFF.

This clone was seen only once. CDR3 sequence reads: CASSWVGALNYGYTF. As DNA, the CDR3 is TGTGCCAGCAGTTGGGTCGGGGCCCTTAACTATGGCTACACCTTC. The V gene is TRBV28, the J gene TRBJ1-2; perhaps TRBD1 as D (5 bases). The CDR3 spans 15 residues. Trimming took 4 bases from V and 1 from J, leaving 13 bases between them. Germline values: CDR1 MDHEN, CDR2 SYDVKM.

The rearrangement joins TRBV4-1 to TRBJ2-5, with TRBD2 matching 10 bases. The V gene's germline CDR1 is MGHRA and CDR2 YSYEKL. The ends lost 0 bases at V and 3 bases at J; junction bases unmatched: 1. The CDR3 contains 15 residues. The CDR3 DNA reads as TGCGCCAGCAGCCAAGACCTAGCGGGAGAAGAGACCCAGTACTTC. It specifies CASSQDLAGEETQYF.

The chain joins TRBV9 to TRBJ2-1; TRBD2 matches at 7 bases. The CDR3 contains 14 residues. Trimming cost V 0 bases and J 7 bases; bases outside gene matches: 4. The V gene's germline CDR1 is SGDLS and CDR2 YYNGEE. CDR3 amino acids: CASSVDSGRNEQFF. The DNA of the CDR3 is TGTGCCAGCAGCGTAGATTCCGGGAGGAATGAGCAGTTCTTC.

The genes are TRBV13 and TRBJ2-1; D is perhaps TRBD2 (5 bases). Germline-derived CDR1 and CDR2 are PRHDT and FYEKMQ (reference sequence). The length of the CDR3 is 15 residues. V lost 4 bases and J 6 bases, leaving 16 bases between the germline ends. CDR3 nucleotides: TGTGCCAGCAGCTCAACGGACGGGGAGAGCAATGAGCAGTTCTTC. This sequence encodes CASSSTDGESNEQFF.

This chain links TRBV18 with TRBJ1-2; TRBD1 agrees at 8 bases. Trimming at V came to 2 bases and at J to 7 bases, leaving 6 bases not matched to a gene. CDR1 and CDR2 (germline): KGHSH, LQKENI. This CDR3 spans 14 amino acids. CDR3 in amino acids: CASSPTDRAGGYTF. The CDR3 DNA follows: TGTGCCAGCTCACCAACGGACAGGGCTGGTGGCTACACCTTC.

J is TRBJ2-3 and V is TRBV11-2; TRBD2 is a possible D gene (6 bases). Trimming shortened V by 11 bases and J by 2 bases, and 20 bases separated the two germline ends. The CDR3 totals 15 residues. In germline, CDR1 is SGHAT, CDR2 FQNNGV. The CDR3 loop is CAGSRGTRTTDTQYF. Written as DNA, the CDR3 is TGTGCCGGGAGCCGGGGGACCCGCACCACAGATACGCAGTATTTT.

In DNA, the CDR3 is TGCAGCGTCGGACAGCCCAATCAGCCCCAGCATTTT. This codes for CSVGQPNQPQHF. The rearrangement uses TRBV29-1 and TRBJ1-5; possibly TRBD1 for D (6 bases). CDR3 length: 12 residues. V gave up 6 bases and J gave up 3 bases, with 9 bases separating them. The germline CDR1 and CDR2 sequences are SQVTM and ANQGSEA.